These T cell receptor beta chains were read from a single sample in a study of response to subunit inactivated influenza vaccine. TCRdb re-derived calls from the RT-PCR reads in MiXCR, one entry per CDR3 protein. Of hundreds of thousands of distinct CDR3 sequences in the sample, roughly 13% are singletons; the top ten hold around 13%. This sample comprised PBMCs from blood, obtained roughly 45 days after vaccination. Receptors originate from a man between 45 and 60 years old who received an inactivated influenza vaccine. CDR3s include the opening cysteine and the closing phenylalanine or tryptophan. The D gene is left open where the match is weak. The listing skips clone size in some rows; elsewhere it reads once, few, many or a size class.

J gene: TRBJ2-3; D gene: TRBD1; clone size: few; CDR3 length: 15; V gene: TRBV5-1; CDR3 DNA: TGCGCCAGCAGCTCGCCGACAGGGATCACAGATACGCAGTATTTT; CDR3 protein: CASSSPTGITDTQYF
J gene: TRBJ2-1; D gene: NA; clone size: NA; CDR3 length: 10; V gene: TRBV29-1; CDR3 DNA: TGCAGCGTTGTGCTCAATGAGCAGTTCTTC; CDR3 protein: CSVVLNEQFF
J gene: TRBJ2-1; D gene: NA; clone size: NA; CDR3 length: 15; V gene: TRBV4-3; CDR3 DNA: TGCGCCAGCAGCCAAGATTGGACAGCTTACAATGAGCAGTTCTTC; CDR3 protein: CASSQDWTAYNEQFF
J gene: TRBJ1-1; D gene: NA; clone size: few; CDR3 length: 14; V gene: TRBV6-1; CDR3 DNA: TGTGCCAGCAGGGAGGGTGGGGAGAACACTGAAGCTTTCTTT; CDR3 protein: CASREGGENTEAFF
J gene: TRBJ2-3; D gene: TRBD2; clone size: many; CDR3 length: 15; V gene: TRBV7-2; CDR3 DNA: TGTGCCAGCAGCTTAGATCGGGGGGGCACTAATACGCAGTATTTT; CDR3 protein: CASSLDRGGTNTQYF
J gene: TRBJ2-2; D gene: TRBD1; clone size: few; CDR3 length: 14; V gene: TRBV7-9; CDR3 DNA: TGTGCCAGCAGCTTATCAGGGGGCAGCGGGGAGCTGTTTTTT; CDR3 protein: CASSLSGGSGELFF
J gene: TRBJ1-4; D gene: TRBD1; clone size: NA; CDR3 length: 14; V gene: TRBV6-1; CDR3 DNA: TGTGCCAGCGGGGTACAGGGGAATCATGAAAAACTGTTTTTT; CDR3 protein: CASGVQGNHEKLFF
J gene: TRBJ1-1; D gene: NA; clone size: few; CDR3 length: 14; V gene: TRBV7-9; CDR3 DNA: TGTGCCAGCCTAGACCAGGGAGGGACAACTGAAGCTTTCTTT; CDR3 protein: CASLDQGGTTEAFF
J gene: TRBJ2-7; D gene: NA; clone size: few; CDR3 length: 13; V gene: TRBV20-1; CDR3 DNA: TGCAGTGCTAAAGTCCCCAGCTCCTACGAGCAGTACTTC; CDR3 protein: CSAKVPSSYEQYF
J gene: TRBJ1-4; D gene: NA; clone size: few; CDR3 length: 15; V gene: TRBV12-3/TRBV12-4; CDR3 DNA: TGTGCCAGCAGTTTGGGACACCCCATAGGTGAAAAACTGTTTTTT; CDR3 protein: CASSLGHPIGEKLFF
J gene: TRBJ2-1; D gene: NA; clone size: NA; CDR3 length: 15; V gene: TRBV11-2; CDR3 DNA: TGTGCCAGCAGCCCTCGATGGGTTCACCAAGGTGAGCAGTTCTTC; CDR3 protein: CASSPRWVHQGEQFF
J gene: TRBJ1-5; D gene: NA; clone size: NA; CDR3 length: 13; V gene: TRBV20-1; CDR3 DNA: TGCAGTGCTGGACTGACGTGGGGGCAGCCCCAGCATTTT; CDR3 protein: CSAGLTWGQPQHF
J gene: TRBJ2-5; D gene: TRBD2; clone size: many; CDR3 length: 14; V gene: TRBV5-1; CDR3 DNA: TGCGCCAGCAGCTTGGCAGCGGGAGAGGAGACCCAGTACTTC; CDR3 protein: CASSLAAGEETQYF
J gene: TRBJ2-1; D gene: NA; clone size: few; CDR3 length: 13; V gene: TRBV29-1; CDR3 DNA: TGCAGCGTTGAAGAGACCGGAGGCCTTATCCAGTTCTTC; CDR3 protein: CSVEETGGLIQFF
J gene: TRBJ2-6; D gene: NA; clone size: NA; CDR3 length: 14; V gene: TRBV29-1; CDR3 DNA: TGCAGCGTAGCCGAGAGCTCTGGGGCCAACGTCCTGACTTTC; CDR3 protein: CSVAESSGANVLTF
J gene: TRBJ2-7; D gene: NA; clone size: NA; CDR3 length: 15; V gene: TRBV4-3; CDR3 DNA: TGCGCCAGCAGCCAAGAACGCGCTAGCTGGAACGAGCAGTACTTC; CDR3 protein: CASSQERASWNEQYF
J gene: TRBJ2-1; D gene: TRBD2; clone size: NA; CDR3 length: 17; V gene: TRBV9; CDR3 DNA: TGTGCCAGCAGCCCCCGAGTTAGGGCTAGCGGAAACAATGAGCAGTTCTTC; CDR3 protein: CASSPRVRASGNNEQFF
J gene: TRBJ2-1; D gene: TRBD2; clone size: NA; CDR3 length: 18; V gene: TRBV5-1; CDR3 DNA: TGCGCCAGCAGCTTCTACGGACTAGCGGTGAGCTCCTACAATGAGCAGTTCTTC; CDR3 protein: CASSFYGLAVSSYNEQFF
J gene: TRBJ2-1; D gene: TRBD2; clone size: few; CDR3 length: 15; V gene: TRBV7-2; CDR3 DNA: TGTGCCAGCAGCCATTCGAGGACTAGCGGGTGGGAGCAGTTCTTC; CDR3 protein: CASSHSRTSGWEQFF
J gene: TRBJ2-1; D gene: NA; clone size: few; CDR3 length: 14; V gene: TRBV10-1; CDR3 DNA: TGCGCCAGCAGTGAAGGATCCTTTCCTCATGAGCAGTTCTTC; CDR3 protein: CASSEGSFPHEQFF
J gene: TRBJ1-2; D gene: NA; clone size: many; CDR3 length: 17; V gene: TRBV12-3/TRBV12-4; CDR3 DNA: TGTGCCAGCAGTTTAGCCCCTACTTGGACAGCCGACTATGGCTACACCTTC; CDR3 protein: CASSLAPTWTADYGYTF
J gene: TRBJ1-1; D gene: NA; clone size: few; CDR3 length: 12; V gene: TRBV5-1; CDR3 DNA: TGCGCCAGCAGCTTGGCGGGCCACGGAGCTTTCTTT; CDR3 protein: CASSLAGHGAFF
J gene: TRBJ2-1; D gene: NA; clone size: many; CDR3 length: 11; V gene: TRBV12-3/TRBV12-4; CDR3 DNA: TGTGCCATCCGTTCAAACAATGAGCAGTTCTTC; CDR3 protein: CAIRSNNEQFF
J gene: TRBJ1-2; D gene: TRBD1; clone size: few; CDR3 length: 14; V gene: TRBV5-1; CDR3 DNA: TGCGCCAGCAGCCTCCCGGACAGGATCTATGGCTACACCTTC; CDR3 protein: CASSLPDRIYGYTF
J gene: TRBJ2-7; D gene: TRBD1; clone size: few; CDR3 length: 18; V gene: TRBV7-6; CDR3 DNA: TGTGCCAGCAGCTTGTACCGGGACAGTCCCTTCCTTCTCTACGAGCAGTACTTC; CDR3 protein: CASSLYRDSPFLLYEQYF
J gene: TRBJ2-2; D gene: TRBD2; clone size: few; CDR3 length: 16; V gene: TRBV5-1; CDR3 DNA: TGCGCCAGCAGCTTGGAGTCTAGCGGGAAGACCGGGGAGCTGTTTTTT; CDR3 protein: CASSLESSGKTGELFF
J gene: TRBJ2-7; D gene: TRBD2; clone size: few; CDR3 length: 15; V gene: TRBV6-2/TRBV6-3; CDR3 DNA: TGTGCCAGCAGTTACGGGGCTAGCGGGAGGGACGAGCAGTACTTC; CDR3 protein: CASSYGASGRDEQYF
J gene: TRBJ2-2; D gene: NA; clone size: NA; CDR3 length: 15; V gene: TRBV6-1; CDR3 DNA: TGTGCCAGCAGTCTAACAGGGCTTGGGACCGGGGAGCTGTTTTTT; CDR3 protein: CASSLTGLGTGELFF
J gene: TRBJ2-7; D gene: TRBD2; clone size: few; CDR3 length: 13; V gene: TRBV20-1; CDR3 DNA: TGCAGTGCAAAGCGGGAGGGGCTGTTTGTGCAGTACTTC; CDR3 protein: CSAKREGLFVQYF
J gene: TRBJ2-5; D gene: NA; clone size: few; CDR3 length: 14; V gene: TRBV10-3; CDR3 DNA: TGTGCCATCAGCTCCGGGACCACCAAAGAGACCCAGTACTTC; CDR3 protein: CAISSGTTKETQYF
J gene: TRBJ2-7; D gene: TRBD2; clone size: few; CDR3 length: 15; V gene: TRBV13; CDR3 DNA: TGTGCCAGCAGCTTAGAAGCGGGAGGGCGATACGAGCAGTACTTC; CDR3 protein: CASSLEAGGRYEQYF
J gene: TRBJ2-7; D gene: TRBD1; clone size: NA; CDR3 length: 15; V gene: TRBV12-3/TRBV12-4; CDR3 DNA: TGTGCCAGCAGTGGCCGGGACAGTACTTCCTACGAGCAGTACTTC; CDR3 protein: CASSGRDSTSYEQYF
J gene: TRBJ2-7; D gene: TRBD2; clone size: few; CDR3 length: 16; V gene: TRBV11-2; CDR3 DNA: TGTGCCAGCAGCCCAAGCGGGGATACCTTTCCCTACGAGCAGTACTTC; CDR3 protein: CASSPSGDTFPYEQYF
J gene: TRBJ2-3; D gene: NA; clone size: many; CDR3 length: 13; V gene: TRBV29-1; CDR3 DNA: TGCAGCGTTGCACGGACAAGCACAGATACGCAGTATTTT; CDR3 protein: CSVARTSTDTQYF
J gene: TRBJ2-5; D gene: TRBD1; clone size: few; CDR3 length: 16; V gene: TRBV3-1; CDR3 DNA: TGTGCCAGCAGCCAAGTAACGTGGACAGGAGAAGAGACCCAGTACTTC; CDR3 protein: CASSQVTWTGEETQYF
J gene: TRBJ2-1; D gene: TRBD2; clone size: NA; CDR3 length: 14; V gene: TRBV9; CDR3 DNA: TGTGCCAGCAGCGTAGGAAGTAGCGGGTATGAGCAGTTCTTC; CDR3 protein: CASSVGSSGYEQFF
J gene: TRBJ2-2; D gene: NA; clone size: few; CDR3 length: 16; V gene: TRBV5-1; CDR3 DNA: TGCGCCAGCAGCCCGCAGACGGGATCGAACACCGGGGAGCTGTTTTTT; CDR3 protein: CASSPQTGSNTGELFF
J gene: TRBJ1-5; D gene: NA; clone size: NA; CDR3 length: 15; V gene: TRBV27; CDR3 DNA: TGTGCCAGCAGTTTAGGGCGAGGGGGTGGGTATCCCCAGCATTTT; CDR3 protein: CASSLGRGGGYPQHF
J gene: TRBJ1-5; D gene: TRBD1; clone size: NA; CDR3 length: 14; V gene: TRBV7-2; CDR3 DNA: TGTGCCAGCAGCGCCTACAGGGGCGATCAGCCCCAGCATTTT; CDR3 protein: CASSAYRGDQPQHF
J gene: TRBJ2-5; D gene: TRBD2; clone size: few; CDR3 length: 16; V gene: TRBV6-5; CDR3 DNA: TGTGCCAGCAGTTTACTACGGGAGGGCCCTCGCGAGACCCAGTACTTC; CDR3 protein: CASSLLREGPRETQYF
J gene: TRBJ2-1; D gene: TRBD2; clone size: NA; CDR3 length: 16; V gene: TRBV7-9; CDR3 DNA: TGTGCCAGCAGCCCGCCTGGCGGGGGGACCTACAATGAGCAGTTCTTC; CDR3 protein: CASSPPGGGTYNEQFF
J gene: TRBJ2-2; D gene: TRBD2; clone size: NA; CDR3 length: 16; V gene: TRBV15; CDR3 DNA: TGTGCCACCAGCAGAGATCCTAGCGGGAACACCGGGGAGCTGTTTTTT; CDR3 protein: CATSRDPSGNTGELFF
J gene: TRBJ2-1; D gene: NA; clone size: many; CDR3 length: 15; V gene: TRBV24-1; CDR3 DNA: TGTGCCACCAGTGGTCCATCACGGGGTTACAATGAGCAGTTCTTC; CDR3 protein: CATSGPSRGYNEQFF
J gene: TRBJ2-3; D gene: NA; clone size: many; CDR3 length: 15; V gene: TRBV20-1; CDR3 DNA: TGCAGTGCTCGGGACGGAGGGGTCCCCACAGATACGCAGTATTTT; CDR3 protein: CSARDGGVPTDTQYF
J gene: TRBJ1-4; D gene: NA; clone size: few; CDR3 length: 16; V gene: TRBV9; CDR3 DNA: TGTGCCAGCAGCGCGGAACGGGGAACCTTTAATGAAAAACTGTTTTTT; CDR3 protein: CASSAERGTFNEKLFF
J gene: TRBJ2-1; D gene: NA; clone size: many; CDR3 length: 12; V gene: TRBV5-6; CDR3 DNA: TGTGCCAGCAGCTTCTCCGTCTATGAGCAGTTCTTC; CDR3 protein: CASSFSVYEQFF
J gene: TRBJ2-2; D gene: TRBD2; clone size: NA; CDR3 length: 17; V gene: TRBV10-3; CDR3 DNA: TGTGCCATCAGGTCGACTAGCGGGAGAATGGGAGCCGGGGAGCTGTTTTTT; CDR3 protein: CAIRSTSGRMGAGELFF
J gene: TRBJ2-1; D gene: TRBD2; clone size: many; CDR3 length: 14; V gene: TRBV20-1; CDR3 DNA: TGCAGTGCTAGCCTGGCTAGCGGGAGAGATGAGCAGTTCTTC; CDR3 protein: CSASLASGRDEQFF
J gene: TRBJ1-1; D gene: TRBD1; clone size: NA; CDR3 length: 13; V gene: TRBV12-3/TRBV12-4; CDR3 DNA: TGTGCCAGCAGCGGGACAGGGGGCTTCGGAGCTTTCTTT; CDR3 protein: CASSGTGGFGAFF
J gene: TRBJ2-2; D gene: NA; clone size: few; CDR3 length: 14; V gene: TRBV3-1; CDR3 DNA: TGTGCCAGCAGCCAAGATTTCATGGCCGGGGAGCTGTTTTTT; CDR3 protein: CASSQDFMAGELFF
J gene: TRBJ2-1; D gene: TRBD2; clone size: few; CDR3 length: 16; V gene: TRBV4-2; CDR3 DNA: TGTGCCAGCAGCCTTCCGGGAAGCGGGGGGGCGTATGAGCAGTTCTTC; CDR3 protein: CASSLPGSGGAYEQFF
J gene: TRBJ2-1; D gene: TRBD2; clone size: NA; CDR3 length: 16; V gene: TRBV10-3; CDR3 DNA: TGTGCCATCAGTGGGACTAGCGGGACGTTCCGCAATGAGCAGTTCTTC; CDR3 protein: CAISGTSGTFRNEQFF
J gene: TRBJ2-1; D gene: NA; clone size: few; CDR3 length: 12; V gene: TRBV4-1; CDR3 DNA: TGCGCCAGCAGCCTCAACGATGGTGAGCAGTTCTTC; CDR3 protein: CASSLNDGEQFF
J gene: TRBJ1-1; D gene: TRBD1; clone size: once; CDR3 length: 15; V gene: TRBV13; CDR3 DNA: TGTGCCAGCAGCTTACGAGCAGGGGGTGGTACTGAAGCTTTCTTT; CDR3 protein: CASSLRAGGGTEAFF